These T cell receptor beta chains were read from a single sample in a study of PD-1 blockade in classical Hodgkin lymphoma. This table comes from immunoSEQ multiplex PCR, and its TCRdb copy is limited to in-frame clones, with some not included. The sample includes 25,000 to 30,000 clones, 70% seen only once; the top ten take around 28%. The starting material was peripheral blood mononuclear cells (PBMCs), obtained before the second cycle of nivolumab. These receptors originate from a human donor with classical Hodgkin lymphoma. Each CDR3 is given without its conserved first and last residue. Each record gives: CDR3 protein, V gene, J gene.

ACAAVNGEQY	TRBV30	TRBJ2-7
SVGTSGTYGQY	TRBV29-1	TRBJ2-7
ASSLLAGAQY	TRBV19	TRBJ2-5
ASSKTDYYGYT	TRBV2	TRBJ1-2
ASSFQGVSTDTQY	TRBV28	TRBJ2-3
ASTQGGQKNTEAF	TRBV28	TRBJ1-1
ASSDRTGGAGTGANVLT	TRBV7-6	TRBJ2-6
AWSVRGTGVNTEAF	TRBV30	TRBJ1-1
ASSLGLAGGTGELF	TRBV7-6	TRBJ2-2
ASSLVDWVAKNIQY	TRBV28	TRBJ2-4
ASSTGTPDNYGYT	TRBV5-1	TRBJ1-2
ASSFGDRGLKETQY	TRBV7-9	TRBJ2-5
ASSRSGNGELF	TRBV19	TRBJ2-2
ASRDRYNSPLH	TRBV2	TRBJ1-6
ASSFQGGTEAF	TRBV7-9	TRBJ1-1
ASSYQGTGGEKLF	TRBV6-6	TRBJ1-4
ASSLTIPGREAF	TRBV28	TRBJ1-1
ASSISQGAQY	TRBV19	TRBJ2-4
ASSLGATNEKLF	TRBV5-6	TRBJ1-4
ATSIGQGANSPLH	TRBV15	TRBJ1-6
ASSGLAGGEQY	TRBV5-4	TRBJ2-7
ASSPRVRATEQY	TRBV7-2	TRBJ2-7
AISEFLGTSGNTIY	TRBV10-3	TRBJ1-3
ASSIQYSNQPQH	TRBV19	TRBJ1-5
SVLFRANEQY	TRBV29-1	TRBJ2-7
ASSHGVGEQY	TRBV7-9	TRBJ2-7